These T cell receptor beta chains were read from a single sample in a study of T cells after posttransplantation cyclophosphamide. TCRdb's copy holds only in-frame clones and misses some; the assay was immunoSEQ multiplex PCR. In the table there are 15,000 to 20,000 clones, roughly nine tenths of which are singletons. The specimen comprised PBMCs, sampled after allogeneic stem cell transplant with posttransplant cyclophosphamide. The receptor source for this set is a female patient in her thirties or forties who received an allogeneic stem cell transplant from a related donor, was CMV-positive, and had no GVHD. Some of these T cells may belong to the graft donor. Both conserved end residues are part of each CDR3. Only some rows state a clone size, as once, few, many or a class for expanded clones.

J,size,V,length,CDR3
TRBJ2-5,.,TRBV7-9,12,CASSWSLLEQYF
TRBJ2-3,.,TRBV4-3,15,CASSPLAGVTDTQYF
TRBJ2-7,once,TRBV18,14,CASSPLPRDNEQYF
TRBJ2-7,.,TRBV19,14,CASSIVHSTYEQYF
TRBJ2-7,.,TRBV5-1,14,CAGSLAGQLYEQYF
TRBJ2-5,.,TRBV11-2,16,CASSRYSPGKVETQYF
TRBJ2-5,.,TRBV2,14,CASSPMGQQETQYF
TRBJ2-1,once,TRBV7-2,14,CASSSGNFRGWQFF
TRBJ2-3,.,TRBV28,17,CASSFIGLAGGLDTQYF
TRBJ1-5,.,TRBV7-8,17,CASSLGRTANSNQPQHF
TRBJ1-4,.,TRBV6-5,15,CASSSRGRGFEKLFF
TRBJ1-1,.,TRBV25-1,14,CASSEYRGDSEAFF
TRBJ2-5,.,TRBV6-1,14,CASSDRGLRGTQYF
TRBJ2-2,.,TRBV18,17,CASSPGLAGVVTGELFF
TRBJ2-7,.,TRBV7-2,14,CASSLEAGFYEQYF
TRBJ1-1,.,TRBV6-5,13,CASSRGEGTEAFF
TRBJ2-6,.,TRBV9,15,CASSVAFSGANVLTF
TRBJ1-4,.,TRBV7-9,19,CASSLGPGQGLLKGEKLFF
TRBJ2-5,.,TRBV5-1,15,CASRGLAGIQETQYF
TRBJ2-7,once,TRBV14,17,CASSQIGLAGGLHEQYF
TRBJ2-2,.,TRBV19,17,CASRPRQPGPDTGELFF
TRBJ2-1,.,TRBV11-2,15,CASSPTTSGSNEQFF
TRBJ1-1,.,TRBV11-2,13,CASSLAGFTEAFF
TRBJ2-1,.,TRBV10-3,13,CAIWRTSYNEQFF
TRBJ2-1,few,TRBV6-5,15,CASSLGLRLQNEQFF
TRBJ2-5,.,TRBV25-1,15,CASSDREGPRETQYF
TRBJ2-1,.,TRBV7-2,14,CASSLTGQGHEQFF
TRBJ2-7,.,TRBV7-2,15,CASSFYRGLSYEQYF
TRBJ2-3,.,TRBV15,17,CATSRLNRGPGGDTQYF
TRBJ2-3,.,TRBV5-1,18,CASSLRGGSLSMTDTQYF
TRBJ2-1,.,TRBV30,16,CAWSVVGRGRRNEQFF
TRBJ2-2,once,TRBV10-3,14,CAIGPTGSPGELFF
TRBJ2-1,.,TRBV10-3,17,CAIRLAGDGGAYNEQFF
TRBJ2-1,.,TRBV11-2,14,CASSPQLSGYEQFF
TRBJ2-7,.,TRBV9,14,CASSVEGATYEQYF
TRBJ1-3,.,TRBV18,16,CASSPVDSVSGNTIYF
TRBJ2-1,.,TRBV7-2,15,CASSALGTSYNEQFF
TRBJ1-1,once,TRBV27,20,CASSQMGGLTLNRMNTEAFF
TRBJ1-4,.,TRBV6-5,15,CASSYQGAANEKLFF
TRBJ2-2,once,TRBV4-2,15,CAISRAGGPHGELFF
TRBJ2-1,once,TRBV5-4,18,CASSLWTSGRYPPNEQFF
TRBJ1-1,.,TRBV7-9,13,CASTVRGDTEAFF
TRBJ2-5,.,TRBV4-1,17,CASSQDVSAGPRETQYF
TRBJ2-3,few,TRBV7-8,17,CASSVRGLAGAKYTQYF